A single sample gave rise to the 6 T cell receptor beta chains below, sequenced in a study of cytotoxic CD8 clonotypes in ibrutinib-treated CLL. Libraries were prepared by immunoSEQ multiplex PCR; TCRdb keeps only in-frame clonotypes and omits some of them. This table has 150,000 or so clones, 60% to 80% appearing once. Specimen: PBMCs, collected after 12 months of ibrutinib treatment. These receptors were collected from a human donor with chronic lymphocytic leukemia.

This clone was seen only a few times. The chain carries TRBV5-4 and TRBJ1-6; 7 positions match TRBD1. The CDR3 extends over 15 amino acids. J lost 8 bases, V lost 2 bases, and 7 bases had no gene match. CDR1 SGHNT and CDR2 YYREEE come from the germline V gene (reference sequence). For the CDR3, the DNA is TGTGCCAGCAGCTTTGGCGGGACAGTCGATTCACCCCTCCACTTT. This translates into CASSFGGTVDSPLHF.

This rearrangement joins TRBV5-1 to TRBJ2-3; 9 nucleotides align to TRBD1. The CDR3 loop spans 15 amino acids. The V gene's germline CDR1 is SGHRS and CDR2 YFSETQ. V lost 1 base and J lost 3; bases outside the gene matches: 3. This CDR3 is CASSLRQGGTDTQYF. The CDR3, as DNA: TGCGCCAGCAGCTTGAGACAGGGGGGAACAGATACGCAGTATTTT.

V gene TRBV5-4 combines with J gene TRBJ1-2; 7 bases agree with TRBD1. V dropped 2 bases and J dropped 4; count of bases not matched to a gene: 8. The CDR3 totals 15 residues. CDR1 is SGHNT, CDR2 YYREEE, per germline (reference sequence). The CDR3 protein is CASSFPGGDSYGYTF. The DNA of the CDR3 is TGTGCCAGCAGCTTTCCAGGGGGGGATAGCTATGGCTACACCTTC.

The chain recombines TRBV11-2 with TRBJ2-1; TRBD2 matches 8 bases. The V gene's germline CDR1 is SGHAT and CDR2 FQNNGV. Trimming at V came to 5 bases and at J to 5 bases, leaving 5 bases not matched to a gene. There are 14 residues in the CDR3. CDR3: CASSRGGSNNEQFF. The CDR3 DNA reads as TGTGCCAGCAGCCGGGGGGGCAGCAACAATGAGCAGTTCTTC.

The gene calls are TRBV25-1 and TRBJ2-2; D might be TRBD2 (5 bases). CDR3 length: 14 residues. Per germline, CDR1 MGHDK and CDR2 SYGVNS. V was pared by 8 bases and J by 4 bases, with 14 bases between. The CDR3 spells CASQDFGSTGELFF. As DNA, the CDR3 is TGTGCCAGCCAGGACTTTGGGAGCACCGGGGAGCTGTTTTTT.

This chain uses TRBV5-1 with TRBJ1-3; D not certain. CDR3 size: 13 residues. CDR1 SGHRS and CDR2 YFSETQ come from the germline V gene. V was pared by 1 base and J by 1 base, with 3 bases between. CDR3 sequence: CASSLLSGNTIYF. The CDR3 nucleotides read TGCGCCAGCAGCTTGCTTTCTGGAAACACCATATATTTT.